The 22 T cell receptor beta chains given below trace back to one sample, sequenced in a study of T cell responses to AZD1222 COVID-19 vaccine. TCRdb's copy holds only in-frame clones and misses some; the assay was immunoSEQ multiplex PCR. The profile shows roughly 140,000 clones, around 88% of them singletons. The sample in question was peripheral blood, obtained on day 0 of AZD1222 vaccination. These receptors came from an adult in good health.

The chain couples TRBV5-6 to TRBJ2-1; 7 bases are a match to TRBD2. The CDR3 runs to 14 residues. Germline V gene lookup returns CDR1 SGHDT and CDR2 YYEEEE. V gave up 5 bases and J gave up 5 bases; unmatched junction bases: 7. CDR3 sequence: CASSRRGGNNEQFF. The CDR3 DNA follows: TGTGCCAGCAGTCGGCGCGGGGGAAACAATGAGCAGTTCTTC.

This sequence joins TRBV2 and TRBJ1-4, with a possible D match to TRBD1 (6 bases). CDR1 and CDR2 from the germline V gene are SNHLY and FYNNEI. CDR3 length equals 14 residues. V dropped 6 bases and J dropped 7 bases, with 15 bases sitting between them. The CDR3 protein is CASRAQGGSEKLFF. CDR3 bases: TGTGCCAGCAGAGCACAGGGCGGTAGTGAAAAACTGTTTTTT.

The rearrangement joins TRBV28 to TRBJ1-1, with D maybe TRBD1 (5 bases). V lost 1 base and J lost 6, with 9 bases in between. This CDR3 is 13 amino acids long. The germline CDR1 and CDR2 sequences are MDHEN and SYDVKM. The CDR3: CASSLLGAAEAFF. The CDR3 nucleotides are TGTGCCAGCAGTTTATTAGGGGCGGCTGAAGCTTTCTTT.

This clone was counted only a few times. The gene calls are TRBV3-1 (or the pseudogene TRBV3-2) and TRBJ2-7; D is unclear. Germline CDR1 reads LGHDT; CDR2 reads YNNKEL (reference sequence). Trimming pared 0 bases from V and 0 bases from J, leaving 12 bases between. This CDR3 spans 16 amino acids. Here the CDR3 DNA reads TGTGCCAGCAGCCAAGATGTCCTCAGCTACTCCTACGAGCAGTACTTC. Its translation: CASSQDVLSYSYEQYF.

The gene calls are TRBV7-2 and TRBJ1-4, with D uncertain. Trimming shortened V by 5 bases and J by 11 bases, and 30 bases separated the two germline ends. Germline CDR1 reads SGHTA; CDR2 reads FQGNSA. CDR3 length equals 18 residues. CDR3: CASSPLLRTRRVGRKLFF. The DNA of the CDR3 is TGTGCCAGCAGCCCCCTACTTCGGACCCGTCGCGTAGGGAGGAAACTGTTTTTT.

There are a few counts of this clone. The chain has TRBV7-9 and TRBJ1-2; no clear D gene. This CDR3 region has 14 residues. In germline, CDR1 is SEHNR, CDR2 FQNEAQ (reference sequence). The V end was cut by 1 base, the J end by 0 bases, with 6 bases between. CDR3 in amino acids: CASSLDVPNYGYTF. Here the CDR3 DNA reads TGTGCCAGCAGCTTAGACGTGCCTAACTATGGCTACACCTTC.

The chain has TRBV28 and TRBJ2-1; tentatively, D is TRBD2 (6 bases). Trimming cost V 2 bases and J 2 bases, with 16 bases left between them. The length of the CDR3 is 17 residues. Germline CDR1 MDHEN, CDR2 SYDVKM. The CDR3 nucleotides are TGTGCCAGCAGTTTACTGCTAGCGATCAAGACCTACAATGAGCAGTTCTTC. Its protein is CASSLLLAIKTYNEQFF.

This rearrangement joins TRBV2 to TRBJ2-2; 9 bases are shared with TRBD2. After removal of 5 bases from V and 4 bases from J, the junction contained 17 bases not matched to a gene. Looked up from germline, CDR1 is SNHLY and CDR2 is FYNNEI. The CDR3 contains 19 residues. CDR3 DNA: TGTGCCAGCAGTATGGGACCAGGCGGGGGGGCGGCGGGCACCGGGGAGCTGTTTTTT. Its protein product is CASSMGPGGGAAGTGELFF.

The CDR3 DNA follows: TGTGCCAGTAGTGGAGTTTCGGGGTATGAGCAGTTCTTC. Translated, it gives CASSGVSGYEQFF. The gene calls are TRBV19 and TRBJ2-1; D may be TRBD2 (5 bases). Per the germline V gene, CDR1 is LNHDA and CDR2 is SQIVND (reference sequence). The V gene lost 5 bases and the J gene lost 8 bases, with 13 bases spanning the gap. This CDR3 is 13 amino acids long.

The chain is built from TRBV7-2 and TRBJ1-1; tentatively, D is TRBD1 (5 bases). Trimming removed 5 bases from V and 2 bases from J, with 9 bases in between. The CDR3 covers 13 residues. Per the germline V gene, CDR1 is SGHTA and CDR2 is FQGNSA. CDR3 sequence: CASSIQVNTEAFF. In nucleotides, the CDR3 is TGTGCCAGCAGCATACAGGTTAACACTGAAGCTTTCTTT.

The chain links TRBV2 to TRBJ1-1; TRBD1 agrees at 8 bases. Germline loops: CDR1 SNHLY, CDR2 FYNNEI. The CDR3 length is 14 residues. The trim removed 5 bases at V and 10 bases at J, leaving 12 bases unmatched. The CDR3 DNA is TGTGCCAGCAGTTACTCCCTGGCAGGGGGCGGAGCTTTCTTT. Its protein product is CASSYSLAGGGAFF.

This clone was picked up a small number of times. V and J are TRBV11-3 and TRBJ2-2; D ambiguous. The CDR3 length is 14 residues. Trimming left V 7 bases short and J 7 bases short, with 16 bases between. Germline-derived CDR1 and CDR2 are SGHNT and YENEEA. The CDR3 DNA sequence: TGTGCCAGCACCTCTCCTAGGGTCGGCGGGGAGCTGTTTTTT. Amino acids: CASTSPRVGGELFF. Full variable domain (remainder filled in from reference TRBV11-3 and TRBJ2-2): EAGVVQSPRYKIIEKKQPVAFWCNPISGHNTLYWYLQNLGQGPELLIRYENEEAVDDSQLPKDRFSAERLKGVDSTLKIQPAELGDSAVYLCASTSPRVGGELFFGEGSRLTVL.

The V gene is TRBV19, the J gene TRBJ2-6; tentative D call: TRBD1 (6 bases). Germline CDR1 is LNHDA and CDR2 is SQIVND (reference sequence). CDR3 length: 15 amino acids. V was cut by 7 bases and J by 3 bases, with 13 bases left in between. CDR3 in DNA: TGTGCCAGTACTCCCGCAGGGGTTGGGGCCAACGTCCTGACTTTC. Its protein product is CASTPAGVGANVLTF.

V gene TRBV3-1 (or the pseudogene TRBV3-2) combines with J gene TRBJ1-2, with a weak D call TRBD1 (5 bases). Germline CDR1 is LGHDT and CDR2 is YNNKEL (reference sequence). The CDR3 has 14 amino acids. Trimming left V 1 base short and J 3 bases short, with 9 bases between. For the CDR3, the DNA is TGTGCCAGCAGCCAAGCTGGGGGATACTATGGCTACACCTTC. Its protein is CASSQAGGYYGYTF.

The rearrangement links TRBV28 to TRBJ1-5; 7 bases line up with TRBD1. The germline V gene encodes CDR1 MDHEN and CDR2 SYDVKM. The CDR3 consists of 15 residues. The ends lost 6 bases at V and 9 bases at J; junction bases unmatched: 14. CDR3 loop: CASSPTGSIGPPQHF. Here the CDR3 DNA reads TGTGCCAGCAGCCCGACAGGGTCAATTGGTCCGCCCCAGCATTTT. The variable domain in full, with the rest retrieved from reference TRBV28 and TRBJ1-5, is DVKVTQSSRYLVKRTGEKVFLECVQDMDHENMFWYRQDPGLGLRLIYFSYDVKMKEKGDIPEGYSVSREKKERFSLILESASTNQTSMYLCASSPTGSIGPPQHFGDGTRLSIL.

This chain's CDR3 is CASRNGWTEAFF. In DNA form, the CDR3 reads TGTGCCAGCAGAAACGGTTGGACTGAAGCTTTCTTT. The V and J genes are TRBV6-6 and TRBJ1-1; unclear D gene. Trimming cost V 6 bases and J 5 bases, with 10 bases left between them. CDR1 and CDR2 (germline): MNHNY, SVGAGI (reference sequence). CDR3 length equals 12 residues.

J is TRBJ1-1 and V is TRBV19; D is ambiguous. The CDR3 is made up of 14 amino acids. Germline CDR1 is LNHDA and CDR2 is SQIVND (reference sequence). Trimming pared 4 bases from V and 1 base from J, leaving 10 bases between. The DNA for the CDR3 is TGTGCCAGTAGTAGGCCGTGGGGGAACACTGAAGCTTTCTTT. Protein sequence: CASSRPWGNTEAFF.

The rearrangement links TRBV7-2 to TRBJ1-6, with D unclear. The V end was cut by 7 bases, the J end by 10 bases, with 11 bases between. Looked up from germline, CDR1 is SGHTA and CDR2 is FQGNSA. This CDR3 is 12 amino acids long. Written as DNA, the CDR3 is TGTGCCAGCACCCTTAACTACTCACCCCTCCACTTT. This gives the protein CASTLNYSPLHF.

This clone was counted a few times. This rearrangement joins TRBV5-1 to TRBJ1-1; D is ambiguous. The CDR3 is 14 amino acids. V gave up 3 bases and J gave up 1 base, with 10 bases separating them. Germline loops: CDR1 SGHRS, CDR2 YFSETQ. The CDR3 nucleotides read TGCGCCAGCAGCTCTGAAGTGGCGAACACTGAAGCTTTCTTT. Protein: CASSSEVANTEAFF.

The gene calls are TRBV4-2 and TRBJ1-4, with D uncertain. The CDR3 is made up of 12 amino acids. Deletions cut 0 bases from V and 8 bases from J, with 4 bases between. Germline lookup yields CDR1 LGHNA and CDR2 YNFKEQ. CDR3 region: CASSQDVEKLFF. The CDR3 nucleotides read TGTGCCAGCAGCCAAGATGTGGAAAAACTGTTTTTT.

The rearrangement uses TRBV7-3 and TRBJ2-7, with 7 bases fitting TRBD2. The CDR3 covers 15 residues. Germline assignment: CDR1 SGHTA and CDR2 FQGTGA. V lost 2 bases, J lost 4 bases, and 8 bases stayed unmatched. The CDR3 here is CASSLDRGEWYEQYF. The DNA of the CDR3 is TGTGCCAGCAGCTTAGACCGGGGGGAATGGTACGAGCAGTACTTC.

This chain connects TRBV7-8 to TRBJ1-2, with no clear D. CDR1 is SGHVS and CDR2 is FQNEAQ in the germline V gene. The length of the CDR3 is 14 residues. Trimming removed 2 bases at V and 3 bases at J, with 10 bases between. As DNA, the CDR3 is TGTGCCAGCAGCTTACCGTCAACAGACTATGGCTACACCTTC. Amino acid sequence: CASSLPSTDYGYTF. Full variable domain (outside the CDR3, taken from reference TRBV7-8 and TRBJ1-2): GAGVSQSPRYKVAKRGQDVALRCDPISGHVSLFWYQQALGQGPEFLTYFQNEAQLDKSGLPSDRFFAERPEGSVSTLKIQRTQQEDSAVYLCASSLPSTDYGYTFGSGTRLTVV.